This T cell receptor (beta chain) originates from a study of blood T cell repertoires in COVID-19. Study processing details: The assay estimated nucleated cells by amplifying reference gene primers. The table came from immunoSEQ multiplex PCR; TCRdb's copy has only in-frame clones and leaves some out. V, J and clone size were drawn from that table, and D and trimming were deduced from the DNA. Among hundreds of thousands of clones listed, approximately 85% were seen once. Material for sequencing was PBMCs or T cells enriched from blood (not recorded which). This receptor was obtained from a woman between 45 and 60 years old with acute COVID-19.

The CDR3 protein is CASSLMVSSYNSPLHF. Here the CDR3 DNA reads TGTGCCAGCAGCTTAATGGTCAGCTCCTATAATTCACCCCTCCACTTT. The genes are TRBV11-2 and TRBJ1-6, with D unresolved. Between the trimmed V and J ends, which lost 2 bases and 0 bases, there was a span of 8 bases. Germline assignment: CDR1 SGHAT and CDR2 FQNNGV. The CDR3 extends over 16 amino acids. Variable domain in full (rest from reference TRBV11-2 and TRBJ1-6): EAGVAQSPRYKIIEKRQSVAFWCNPISGHATLYWYQQILGQGPKLLIQFQNNGVVDDSQLPKDRFSAERLKGVDSTLKIQPAKLEDSAVYLCASSLMVSSYNSPLHFGNGTRLTVT.